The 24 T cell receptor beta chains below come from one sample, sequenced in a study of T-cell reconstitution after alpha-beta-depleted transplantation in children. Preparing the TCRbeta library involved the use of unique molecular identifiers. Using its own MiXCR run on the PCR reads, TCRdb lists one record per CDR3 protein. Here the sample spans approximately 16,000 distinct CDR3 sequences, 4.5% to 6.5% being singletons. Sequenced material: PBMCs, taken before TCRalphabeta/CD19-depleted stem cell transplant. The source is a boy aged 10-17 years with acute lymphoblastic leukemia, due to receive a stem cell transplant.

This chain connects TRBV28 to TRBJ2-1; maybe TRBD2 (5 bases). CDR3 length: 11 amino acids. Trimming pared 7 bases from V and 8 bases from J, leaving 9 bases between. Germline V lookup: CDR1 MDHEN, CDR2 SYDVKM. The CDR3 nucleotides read TGTGCCAGCACTAACGGGGATGAGCAGTTCTTC. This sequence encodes CASTNGDEQFF.

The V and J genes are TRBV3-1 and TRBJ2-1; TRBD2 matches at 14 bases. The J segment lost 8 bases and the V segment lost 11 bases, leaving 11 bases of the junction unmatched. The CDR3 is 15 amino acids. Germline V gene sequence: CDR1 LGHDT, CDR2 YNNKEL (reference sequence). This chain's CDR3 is CACTQGTSGGDEQFF. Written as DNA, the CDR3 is TGTGCCTGCACCCAAGGGACTAGCGGGGGCGATGAGCAGTTCTTC.

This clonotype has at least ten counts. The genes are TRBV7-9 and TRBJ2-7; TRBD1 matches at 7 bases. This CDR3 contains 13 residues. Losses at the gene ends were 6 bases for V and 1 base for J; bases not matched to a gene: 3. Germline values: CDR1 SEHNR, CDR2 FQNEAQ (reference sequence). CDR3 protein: CASRKGQSYEQYF. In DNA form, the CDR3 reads TGTGCCAGCAGGAAGGGACAGTCCTACGAGCAGTACTTC.

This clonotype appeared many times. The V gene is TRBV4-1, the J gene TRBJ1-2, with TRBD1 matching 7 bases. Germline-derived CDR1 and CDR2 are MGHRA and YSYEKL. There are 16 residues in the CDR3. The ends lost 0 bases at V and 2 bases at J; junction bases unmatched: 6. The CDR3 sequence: CASSQEEGDSNYGYTF. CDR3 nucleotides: TGCGCCAGCAGCCAAGAGGAGGGGGACAGCAACTATGGCTACACCTTC.

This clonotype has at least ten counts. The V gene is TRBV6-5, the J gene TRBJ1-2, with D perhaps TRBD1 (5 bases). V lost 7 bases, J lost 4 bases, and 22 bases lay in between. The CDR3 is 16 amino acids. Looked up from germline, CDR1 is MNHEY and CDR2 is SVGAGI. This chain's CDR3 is CASTLGGTQGGYGYTF. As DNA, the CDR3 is TGTGCCAGCACACTAGGCGGGACCCAGGGAGGCTATGGCTACACCTTC.

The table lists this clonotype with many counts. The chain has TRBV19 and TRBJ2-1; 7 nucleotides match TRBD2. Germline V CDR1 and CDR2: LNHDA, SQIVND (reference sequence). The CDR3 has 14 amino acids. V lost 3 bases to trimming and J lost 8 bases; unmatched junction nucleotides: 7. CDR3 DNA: TGTGCCAGTAGTATCAGTAGCGGGTTTCATGAGCAGTTCTTC. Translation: CASSISSGFHEQFF.

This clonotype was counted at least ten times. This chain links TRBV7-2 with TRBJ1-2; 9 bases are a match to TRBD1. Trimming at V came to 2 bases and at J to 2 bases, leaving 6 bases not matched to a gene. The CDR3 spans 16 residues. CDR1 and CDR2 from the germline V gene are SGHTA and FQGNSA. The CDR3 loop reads CASSLTWDRVNYGYTF. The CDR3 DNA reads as TGTGCCAGCAGCTTAACCTGGGACAGGGTCAACTATGGCTACACCTTC.

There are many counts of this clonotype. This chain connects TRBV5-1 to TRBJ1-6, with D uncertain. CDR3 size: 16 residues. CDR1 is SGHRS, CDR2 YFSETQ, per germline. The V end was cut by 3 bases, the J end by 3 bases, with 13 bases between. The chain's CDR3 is CASSSGVLYYNSPLHF. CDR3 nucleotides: TGCGCCAGCAGCTCCGGGGTCCTCTACTATAATTCACCCCTCCACTTT. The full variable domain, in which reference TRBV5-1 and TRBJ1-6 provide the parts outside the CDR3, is KAGVTQTPRYLIKTRGQQVTLSCSPISGHRSVSWYQQTPGQGLQFLFEYFSETQRNKGNFPGRFSGRQFSNSRSEMNVSTLELGDSALYLCASSSGVLYYNSPLHFGNGTRLTVT.

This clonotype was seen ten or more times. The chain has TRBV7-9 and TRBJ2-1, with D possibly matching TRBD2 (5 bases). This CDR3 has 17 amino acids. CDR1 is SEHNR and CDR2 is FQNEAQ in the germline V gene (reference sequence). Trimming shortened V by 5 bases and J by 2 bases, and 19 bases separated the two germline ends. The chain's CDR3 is CASSLTLGRSAYNEQFF. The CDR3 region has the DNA TGTGCCAGCAGCCTAACACTCGGCCGTAGCGCCTACAATGAGCAGTTCTTC.

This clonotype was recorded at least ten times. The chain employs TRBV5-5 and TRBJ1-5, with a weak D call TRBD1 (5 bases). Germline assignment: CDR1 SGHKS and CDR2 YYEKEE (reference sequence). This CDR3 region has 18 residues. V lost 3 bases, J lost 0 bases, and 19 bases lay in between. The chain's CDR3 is CASSSGQGGTLSNQPQHF. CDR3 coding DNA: TGTGCCAGCAGCTCGGGGCAGGGAGGGACGCTTAGCAATCAGCCCCAGCATTTT.

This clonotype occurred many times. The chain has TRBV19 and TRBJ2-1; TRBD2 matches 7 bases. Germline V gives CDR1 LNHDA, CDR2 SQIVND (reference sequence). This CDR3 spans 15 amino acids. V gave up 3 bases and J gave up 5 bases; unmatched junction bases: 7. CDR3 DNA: TGTGCCAGTAGTATCCGAGCGGGATCTAACAATGAGCAGTTCTTC. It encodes CASSIRAGSNNEQFF.

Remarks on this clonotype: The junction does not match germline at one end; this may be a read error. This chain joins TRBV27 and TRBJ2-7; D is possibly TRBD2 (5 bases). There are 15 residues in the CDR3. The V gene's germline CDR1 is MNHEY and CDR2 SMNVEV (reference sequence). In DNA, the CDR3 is TGTGCCAGCACCGAGAGGGTGCTGAACACCGGGGAGCTGTACTTC. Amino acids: CASTERVLNTGELYF.

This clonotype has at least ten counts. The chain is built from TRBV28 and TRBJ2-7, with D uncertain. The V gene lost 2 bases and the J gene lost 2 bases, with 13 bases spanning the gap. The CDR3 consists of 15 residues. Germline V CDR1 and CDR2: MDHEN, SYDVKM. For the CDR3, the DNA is TGTGCCAGCAGTTTAGTATGGCGCGGTACCTACGAGCAGTACTTC. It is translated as CASSLVWRGTYEQYF. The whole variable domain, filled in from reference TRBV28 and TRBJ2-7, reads DVKVTQSSRYLVKRTGEKVFLECVQDMDHENMFWYRQDPGLGLRLIYFSYDVKMKEKGDIPEGYSVSREKKERFSLILESASTNQTSMYLCASSLVWRGTYEQYFGPGTRLTVT.

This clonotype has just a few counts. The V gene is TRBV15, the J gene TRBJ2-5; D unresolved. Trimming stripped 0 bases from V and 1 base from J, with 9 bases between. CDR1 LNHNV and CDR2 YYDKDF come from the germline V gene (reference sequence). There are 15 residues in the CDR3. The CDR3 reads CATSRDPRAQETQYF. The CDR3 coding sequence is TGTGCCACCAGCAGAGACCCCCGGGCCCAAGAGACCCAGTACTTC.

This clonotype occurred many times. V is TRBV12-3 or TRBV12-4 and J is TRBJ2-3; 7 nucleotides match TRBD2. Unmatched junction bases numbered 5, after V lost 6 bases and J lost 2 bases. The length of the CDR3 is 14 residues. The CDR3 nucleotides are TGTGCCAGCAGGTCGGGACTAAACACAGATACGCAGTATTTT. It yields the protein CASRSGLNTDTQYF.

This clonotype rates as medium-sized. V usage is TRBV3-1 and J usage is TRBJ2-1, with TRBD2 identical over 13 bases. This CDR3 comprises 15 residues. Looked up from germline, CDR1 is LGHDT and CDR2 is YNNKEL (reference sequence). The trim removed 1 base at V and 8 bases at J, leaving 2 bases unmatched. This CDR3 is CASSQGTSGGDEQFF. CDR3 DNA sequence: TGTGCCAGCAGCCAAGGGACTAGCGGGGGCGATGAGCAGTTCTTC.

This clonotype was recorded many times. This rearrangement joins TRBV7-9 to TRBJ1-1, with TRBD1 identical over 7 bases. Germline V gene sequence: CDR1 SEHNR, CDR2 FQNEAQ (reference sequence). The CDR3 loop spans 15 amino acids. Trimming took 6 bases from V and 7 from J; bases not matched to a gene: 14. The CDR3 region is CASRPPSGTDLEAFF. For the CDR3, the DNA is TGTGCCAGCAGACCCCCCTCCGGGACAGACCTTGAAGCTTTCTTT.

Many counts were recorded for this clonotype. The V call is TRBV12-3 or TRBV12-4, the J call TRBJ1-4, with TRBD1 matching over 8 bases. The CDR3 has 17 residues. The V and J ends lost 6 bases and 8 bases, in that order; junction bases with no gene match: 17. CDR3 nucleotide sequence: TGTGCCAGCAGCCTTGGACAGGGAGGTCGTCGTCGAGAAAAACTGTTTTTT. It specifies CASSLGQGGRRREKLFF.

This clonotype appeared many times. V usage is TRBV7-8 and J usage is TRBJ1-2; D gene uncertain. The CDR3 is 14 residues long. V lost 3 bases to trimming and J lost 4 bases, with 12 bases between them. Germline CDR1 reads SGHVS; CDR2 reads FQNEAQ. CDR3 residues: CASSFDWGSYGYTF. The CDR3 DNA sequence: TGTGCCAGCAGCTTTGACTGGGGTTCCTATGGCTACACCTTC.

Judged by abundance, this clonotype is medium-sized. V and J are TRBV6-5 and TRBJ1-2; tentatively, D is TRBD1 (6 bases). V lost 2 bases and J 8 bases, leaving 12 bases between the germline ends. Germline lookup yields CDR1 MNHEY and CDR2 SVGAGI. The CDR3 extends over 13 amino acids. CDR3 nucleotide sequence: TGTGCCAGCAGTTACCAGGGGTCGGCGGGCTACACCTTC. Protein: CASSYQGSAGYTF.

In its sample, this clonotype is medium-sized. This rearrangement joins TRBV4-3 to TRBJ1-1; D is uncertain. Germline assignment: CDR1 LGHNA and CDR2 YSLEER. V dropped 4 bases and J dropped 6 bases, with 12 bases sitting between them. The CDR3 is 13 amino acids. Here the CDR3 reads CASSRYTGAEAFF. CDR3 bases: TGCGCCAGCAGCCGTTATACCGGGGCTGAAGCTTTCTTT.

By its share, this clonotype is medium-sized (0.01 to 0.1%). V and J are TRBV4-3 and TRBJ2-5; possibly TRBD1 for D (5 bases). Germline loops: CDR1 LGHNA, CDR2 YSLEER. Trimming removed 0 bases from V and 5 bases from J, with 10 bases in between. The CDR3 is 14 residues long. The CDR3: CASSQDRGSETQYF. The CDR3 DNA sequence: TGCGCCAGCAGCCAAGATAGGGGTTCGGAGACCCAGTACTTC.

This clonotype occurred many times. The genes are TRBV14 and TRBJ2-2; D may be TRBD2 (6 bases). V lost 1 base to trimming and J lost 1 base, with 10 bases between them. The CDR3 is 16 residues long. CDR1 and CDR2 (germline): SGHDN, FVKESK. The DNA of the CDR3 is TGTGCCAGCAGCCAAGGGGACTGGGGGAACACCGGGGAGCTGTTTTTT. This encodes CASSQGDWGNTGELFF.

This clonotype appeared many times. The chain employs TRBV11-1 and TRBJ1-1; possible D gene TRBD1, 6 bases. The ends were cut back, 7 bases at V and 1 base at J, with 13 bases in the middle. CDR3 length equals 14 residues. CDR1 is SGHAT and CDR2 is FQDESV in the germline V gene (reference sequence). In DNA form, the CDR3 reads TGTGCCAGCACCTATTTAGGGGGGAACACTGAAGCTTTCTTT. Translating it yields CASTYLGGNTEAFF.